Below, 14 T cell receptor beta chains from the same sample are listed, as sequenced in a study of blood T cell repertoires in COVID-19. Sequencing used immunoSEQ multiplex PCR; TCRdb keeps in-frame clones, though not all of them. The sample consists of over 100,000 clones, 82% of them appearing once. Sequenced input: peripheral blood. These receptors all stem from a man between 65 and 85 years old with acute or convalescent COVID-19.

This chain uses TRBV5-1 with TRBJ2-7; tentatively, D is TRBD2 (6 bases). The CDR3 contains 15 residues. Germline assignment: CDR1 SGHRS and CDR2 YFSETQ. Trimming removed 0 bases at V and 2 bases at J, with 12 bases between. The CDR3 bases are TGCGCCAGCAGCTTGGTCGCTAGCGAGGCCTACGAGCAGTACTTC. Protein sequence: CASSLVASEAYEQYF.

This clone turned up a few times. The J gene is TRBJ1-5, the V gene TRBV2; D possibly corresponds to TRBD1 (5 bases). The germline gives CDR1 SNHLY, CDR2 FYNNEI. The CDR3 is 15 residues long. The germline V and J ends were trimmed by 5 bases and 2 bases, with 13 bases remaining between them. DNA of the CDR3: TGTGCCAGCAGTAGAGTACTCAGGGGCAATCAGCCCCAGCATTTT. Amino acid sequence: CASSRVLRGNQPQHF.

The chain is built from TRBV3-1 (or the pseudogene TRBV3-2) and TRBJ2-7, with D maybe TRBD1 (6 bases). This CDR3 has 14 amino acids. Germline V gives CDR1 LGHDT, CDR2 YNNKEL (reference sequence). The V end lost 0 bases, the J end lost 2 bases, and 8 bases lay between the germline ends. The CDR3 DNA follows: TGTGCCAGCAGCCAAGACAGGGGTCCCTACGAGCAGTACTTC. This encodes CASSQDRGPYEQYF.

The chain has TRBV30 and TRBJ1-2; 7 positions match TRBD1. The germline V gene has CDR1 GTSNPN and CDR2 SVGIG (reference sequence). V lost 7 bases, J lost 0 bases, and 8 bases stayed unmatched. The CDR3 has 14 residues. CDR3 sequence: CAYSPTGANYGYTF. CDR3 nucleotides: TGTGCCTACTCCCCCACAGGGGCTAACTATGGCTACACCTTC.

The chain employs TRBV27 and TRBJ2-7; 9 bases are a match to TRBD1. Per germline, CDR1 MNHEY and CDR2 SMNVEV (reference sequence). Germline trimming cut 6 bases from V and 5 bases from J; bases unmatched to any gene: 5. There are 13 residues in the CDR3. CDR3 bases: TGTGCCAGCAGGGGGACAGGGTTCAACGAGCAGTACTTC. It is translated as CASRGTGFNEQYF.

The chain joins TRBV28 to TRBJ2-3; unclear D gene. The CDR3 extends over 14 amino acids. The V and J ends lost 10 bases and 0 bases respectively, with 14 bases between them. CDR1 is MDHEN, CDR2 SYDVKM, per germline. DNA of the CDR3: TGTGCCACCTCAGTTCAGACTAGCACAGATACGCAGTATTTT. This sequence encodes CATSVQTSTDTQYF.

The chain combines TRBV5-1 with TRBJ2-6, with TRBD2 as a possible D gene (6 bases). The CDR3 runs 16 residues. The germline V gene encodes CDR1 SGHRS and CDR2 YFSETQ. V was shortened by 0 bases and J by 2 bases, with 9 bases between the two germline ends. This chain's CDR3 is CASSLAAGTGANVLTF. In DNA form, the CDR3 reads TGCGCCAGCAGCTTGGCCGCGGGAACTGGGGCCAACGTCCTGACTTTC.

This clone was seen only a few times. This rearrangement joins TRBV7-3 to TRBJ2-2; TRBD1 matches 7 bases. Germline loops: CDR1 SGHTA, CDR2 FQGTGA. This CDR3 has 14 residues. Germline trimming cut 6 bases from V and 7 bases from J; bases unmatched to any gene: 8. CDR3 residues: CASSRQGFGGELFF. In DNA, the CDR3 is TGTGCCAGCAGTCGACAGGGTTTTGGCGGGGAGCTGTTTTTT.

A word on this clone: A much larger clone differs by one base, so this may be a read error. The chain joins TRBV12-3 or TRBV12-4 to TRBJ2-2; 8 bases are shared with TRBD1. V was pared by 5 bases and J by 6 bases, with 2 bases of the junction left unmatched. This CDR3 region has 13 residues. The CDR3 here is CASSLQGAGELFF. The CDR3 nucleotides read TGTGCCAGCAGTCTACAGGGGGCCGGGGAGCTGTTTTTT.

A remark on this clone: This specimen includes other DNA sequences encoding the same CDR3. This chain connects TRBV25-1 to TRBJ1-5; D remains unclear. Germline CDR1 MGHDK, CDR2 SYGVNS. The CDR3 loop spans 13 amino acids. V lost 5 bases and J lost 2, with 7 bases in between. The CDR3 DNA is TGTGCCAGCAGTCGGGGTGGCAATCAGCCCCAGCATTTT. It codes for CASSRGGNQPQHF.

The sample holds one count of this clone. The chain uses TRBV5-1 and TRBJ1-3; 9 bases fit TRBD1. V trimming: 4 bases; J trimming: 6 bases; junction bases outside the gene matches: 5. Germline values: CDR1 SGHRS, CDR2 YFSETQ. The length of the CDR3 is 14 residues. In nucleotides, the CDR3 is TGCGCCAGCAGCGGGGGACAGGGCGCAAACACCATATATTTT. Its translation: CASSGGQGANTIYF.

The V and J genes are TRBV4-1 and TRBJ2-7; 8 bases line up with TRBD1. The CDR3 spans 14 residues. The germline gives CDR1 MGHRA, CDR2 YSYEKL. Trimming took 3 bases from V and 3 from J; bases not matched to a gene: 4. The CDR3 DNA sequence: TGCGCCAGCAGCCATGGACAGGGAGGCTACGAGCAGTACTTC. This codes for CASSHGQGGYEQYF.

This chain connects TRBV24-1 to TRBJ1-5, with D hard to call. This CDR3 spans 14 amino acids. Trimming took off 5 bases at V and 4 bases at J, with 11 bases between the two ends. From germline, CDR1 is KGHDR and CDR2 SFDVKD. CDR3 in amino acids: CATSGAGKNQPQHF. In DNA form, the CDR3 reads TGTGCCACCAGTGGAGCCGGGAAAAATCAGCCCCAGCATTTT.

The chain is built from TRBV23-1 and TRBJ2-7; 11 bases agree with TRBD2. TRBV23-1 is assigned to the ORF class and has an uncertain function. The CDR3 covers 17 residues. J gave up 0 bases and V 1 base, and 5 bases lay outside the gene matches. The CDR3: CASSQFPGLAVSYEQYF. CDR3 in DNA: TGCGCCAGCAGTCAATTCCCGGGACTAGCGGTCTCCTACGAGCAGTACTTC.